Here is one T cell receptor beta chain with its context. Its antigen is currently unknown. Germline trimming cut 3 bases from V and 3 bases from J; bases unmatched to any gene: 13. CDR1 and CDR2 from the germline V gene are LGHNA and YNFKEQ. CDR3 size: 18 residues. This sample was taken from a study of cytomegalovirus exposure and HLA in healthy donors. The table came from immunoSEQ multiplex PCR; TCRdb's copy has only in-frame clones and leaves some out. The data hold about 130,000 clones, with approximately 91% observed a single time. General study results and limits: Specific recognition of CMV antigens was confirmed in vitro for a few chains (all CMV-associated).

This chain uses TRBV4-2 with TRBJ2-3, with 9 bases aligning to TRBD2. The material sequenced was PBMCs. The sequence derives from a man aged 25-45 years in good health and CMV-seronegative. CDR3 in amino acids: CASSHLTPGLAGTDTQYF. Here the CDR3 DNA reads TGTGCCAGCAGCCATCTCACCCCGGGACTAGCAGGGACAGATACGCAGTATTTT.